This T cell receptor (beta chain) is drawn from a study of T cell repertoires in cytomegalovirus infection. Study as a whole: Public signatures in TCR beta pointed to CMV infection and matching HLA type.

Overall study results and limits: HLA-C-restricted CMV-specific TCR beta clonotypes were dominant in the ex vivo response.

The CDR3 is 16 amino acids. Germline trimming cut 6 bases from V and 1 base from J; bases unmatched to any gene: 7. Ten or more counts support this clonotype. What it binds is unknown. From the reads, TCRdb called clonotypes with MiXCR, one entry per CDR3 protein. The sample holds more than 200,000 distinct CDR3 sequences, approximately 9.1% seen once. The genes are TRBV12-3 or TRBV12-4 and TRBJ1-5; 9 nucleotides align to TRBD1. The receptor was isolated from a human donor in good health (CMV status not recorded). Some clones in this sample may be carry-over from other donors' samples. Input material: PBMCs. The CDR3 nucleotides read TGTGCCAGCAGGGTAACAGGGGGCGGAAGCAATCAGCCCCAGCATTTT. Amino acid sequence: CASRVTGGGSNQPQHF.